This T cell receptor (beta chain) comes out of a study of breast tumors, draining lymph nodes, adjacent tissues. Study conclusions and caveats: Compared with lymph nodes, tumors were less diverse; compared with nontumor tissue, more.

Samples came from axillary lymph nodes draining the breast cancer. This clonotype was counted ten times or more. Its antigen is currently unknown. The CDR3 contains 13 residues. Germline V lookup: CDR1 DFQATT, CDR2 SNEGSKA (reference sequence). Trimming pared 7 bases from V and 2 bases from J, leaving 13 bases between. Via MiXCR, TCRdb re-called the multiplex PCR reads, giving one row per CDR3 protein. The sample shows approximately 190,000 distinct CDR3 sequences, 25% to 40% of them seen only once. The specimen was axillary lymph node tissue. V usage is TRBV20-1 and J usage is TRBJ2-3, with D unclear. The TCR comes from a female donor with breast cancer. Some clones in this sample may be carry-over from other donors' samples. The CDR3: CSVDLHFTDTQYF. DNA for the CDR3: TGCAGTGTAGATTTGCATTTCACAGATACGCAGTATTTT.